The clone carrying this T cell receptor beta chain has only a few counts. Its antigen is not identified. The germline V and J ends were trimmed by 7 bases and 5 bases, with 17 bases remaining between them. This CDR3 contains 14 residues. Per the germline V gene, CDR1 is MNHNS and CDR2 is SASEGT. The sample comes from a study of T cell repertoires in cytomegalovirus infection. General study results and limits: Predominance within the ex vivo response was attributable to HLA-C-restricted CMV-specific TCR beta clonotypes.

MiXCR, run by TCRdb on the reads, gives a single entry per CDR3 protein. The top ten hold 65% to 75% of the sample, which has 100,000 or so distinct CDR3 sequences, approximately 32% seen once. The TCR comes from a human donor in good health (CMV status not recorded). Some clones in this sample may be carry-over from other donors' samples. Here the sequenced sample was CD8+ T cells from cultured PBMCs, taken from culture after CMV antigen stimulation. The chain uses TRBV6-1 and TRBJ1-1, with D perhaps matching TRBD1 (6 bases). CDR3 sequence: CASTQRGVGTEAFF. DNA for the CDR3: TGTGCCAGCACCCAAAGGGGGGTGGGGACTGAAGCTTTCTTT.